The 21 T cell receptor beta chains given below trace back to one sample, sequenced in a study of T cells after posttransplantation cyclophosphamide. Control samples came 1 year after myeloablative marrow transplants with methotrexate plus calcineurin inhibitor. The assay was immunoSEQ multiplex PCR, and TCRdb's table has in-frame clones only and misses some. This sample has 16,000 or so clones, with roughly 85% found just once. Source: PBMCs, taken after allogeneic stem cell transplant with calcineurin inhibitor and methotrexate. The receptors were sampled from a female patient between 18 and 35 years old who received an allogeneic stem cell transplant from an unrelated donor, was CMV-positive, and had acute and chronic GVHD. Some T cells may be supplied by the graft donor.

The gene calls are TRBV7-2 and TRBJ2-4, with D possibly being TRBD1 (6 bases). Trimming stripped 5 bases from V and 6 bases from J, with 11 bases between. Germline CDR1 SGHTA, CDR2 FQGNSA. The CDR3 spans 13 residues. CDR3 loop: CASSPLRGNIQYF. As DNA, the CDR3 is TGTGCCAGCAGCCCACTCAGGGGAAACATTCAGTACTTC.

The chain joins TRBV5-1 to TRBJ1-6; D call uncertain. The V gene's germline CDR1 is SGHRS and CDR2 YFSETQ. Trimming cost V 0 bases and J 7 bases, with 11 bases left between them. This CDR3 is 15 amino acids long. CDR3 protein: CASSLDSGNNSPLHF. CDR3 sequence (DNA): TGCGCCAGCAGCTTGGATTCCGGGAACAATTCACCCCTCCACTTT.

V gene TRBV6-1 combines with J gene TRBJ1-5, with a possible D match to TRBD1 (6 bases). Between the trimmed V and J ends, which lost 6 bases and 6 bases, there was a span of 15 bases. The CDR3 totals 14 residues. Germline assignment: CDR1 MNHNS and CDR2 SASEGT. The CDR3 sequence is CASREGGLGQPQHF. In DNA, the CDR3 is TGTGCCAGCAGGGAGGGGGGGTTAGGTCAGCCCCAGCATTTT.

This clone was recorded only once. The rearrangement uses TRBV29-1 and TRBJ2-5, with 7 bases lining up with TRBD1. Matching the DNA end better, TRBJ2-7 makes the J call doubtful. This CDR3 has 13 amino acids. CDR1 is SQVTM, CDR2 ANQGSEA, per germline. CDR3 residues: CSVGQGESYEQYF. DNA for the CDR3: TGCAGCGTGGGTCAGGGGGAGTCCTACGAGCAGTACTTC.

The V gene is TRBV4-1, the J gene TRBJ2-3, with D unresolved. In germline, CDR1 is MGHRA, CDR2 YSYEKL. Trimming took off 1 base at V and 0 bases at J, with 2 bases between the two ends. The CDR3 is 13 amino acids. CDR3 protein: CASSQASTDTQYF. The CDR3 DNA reads TGCGCCAGCAGCCAAGCTAGCACAGATACGCAGTATTTT.

This chain joins TRBV30 and TRBJ1-1; tentatively, D is TRBD1 (5 bases). Germline values: CDR1 GTSNPN, CDR2 SVGIG (reference sequence). This CDR3 is built from 11 residues. V lost 4 bases and J 4 bases, leaving 7 bases between the germline ends. The CDR3 sequence: CAWIQGTEAFF. CDR3 coding DNA: TGTGCCTGGATCCAGGGCACTGAAGCTTTCTTT.

The chain is built from TRBV7-2 and TRBJ2-3; 12 nucleotides agree with TRBD2. Germline V CDR1 and CDR2: SGHTA, FQGNSA. The CDR3 is made up of 15 amino acids. With V trimmed by 3 bases and J by 4 bases, 2 bases remained unmatched. Here the CDR3 reads CASSLTSGSADTQYF. The CDR3 nucleotides are TGTGCCAGCAGCTTGACTAGCGGGAGTGCAGATACGCAGTATTTT.

As concerns this clone: The sample contains more than one DNA sequence encoding this CDR3. In nucleotides, the CDR3 is TGTGCCAGCAGGGCGGGCAGCTCCTACGAGCAGTACTTC. Translation gives CASRAGSSYEQYF. The chain uses TRBV28 and TRBJ2-7; D is possibly TRBD2 (5 bases). Germline V gives CDR1 MDHEN, CDR2 SYDVKM. V shed 6 bases and J shed 0 bases, with 9 bases lying between them. This CDR3 spans 13 amino acids.

This chain joins TRBV5-4 and TRBJ1-6; tentative D call: TRBD1 (6 bases). Germline assignment: CDR1 SGHNT and CDR2 YYREEE (reference sequence). The CDR3 is 14 residues long. The ends were cut back, 0 bases at V and 8 bases at J, with 9 bases in the middle. DNA of the CDR3: TGTGCCAGCAGCTTGGAGTCAGGGGATTCACCCCTCCACTTT. This codes for CASSLESGDSPLHF.

This clone was seen only a few times. This rearrangement joins TRBV10-1 to TRBJ1-4, with a weak D call TRBD1 (6 bases). The CDR3 is 19 residues long. Between the trimmed V and J ends, which lost 8 bases and 3 bases, there was a span of 28 bases. Germline CDR1 and CDR2: WNHNN and SYGVQD (reference sequence). CDR3 in DNA: TGCGCCAGCGAATGGGGGAACGACAGGCCGGAGACAGCTAATGAAAAACTGTTTTTT. It yields the protein CASEWGNDRPETANEKLFF.

The chain is built from TRBV5-1 and TRBJ1-1; TRBD1 might be the D (6 bases). The CDR3 has 14 amino acids. The germline V gene has CDR1 SGHRS and CDR2 YFSETQ. The ends were cut back, 0 bases at V and 4 bases at J, with 10 bases in the middle. CDR3 DNA: TGCGCCAGCAGCTTGGCAGGGGCCGGCACTGAAGCTTTCTTT. As protein: CASSLAGAGTEAFF. Filled out from reference TRBV5-1 and TRBJ1-1, the complete variable domain reads KAGVTQTPRYLIKTRGQQVTLSCSPISGHRSVSWYQQTPGQGLQFLFEYFSETQRNKGNFPGRFSGRQFSNSRSEMNVSTLELGDSALYLCASSLAGAGTEAFFGQGTRLTVV.

In this sample, this clone turned up once. The rearrangement links TRBV5-1 to TRBJ2-7; 9 nucleotides match TRBD2. The CDR3 has 15 residues. Unmatched junction bases numbered 1, after V lost 0 bases and J lost 0 bases. In germline, CDR1 is SGHRS, CDR2 YFSETQ. CDR3 amino acids: CASSLGLAASYEQYF. The CDR3 DNA sequence: TGCGCCAGCAGCTTGGGACTAGCGGCCTCCTACGAGCAGTACTTC.

The chain joins TRBV28 to TRBJ2-5; 8 positions agree with TRBD1. V shed 2 bases and J 4 bases; nucleotides not matched to a gene: 6. Germline CDR1 reads MDHEN; CDR2 reads SYDVKM. The CDR3 contains 15 residues. The CDR3 DNA sequence: TGTGCCAGCAGTTTAGGCAGGGGGCGCAGAGAGACCCAGTACTTC. Translated, it gives CASSLGRGRRETQYF.

V gene TRBV7-2 combines with J gene TRBJ2-7, with 11 positions matching TRBD2. Losses at the gene ends were 6 bases for V and 1 base for J; bases not matched to a gene: 5. Per the germline V gene, CDR1 is SGHTA and CDR2 is FQGNSA. CDR3 size: 15 residues. This CDR3 reads CASRNSGRASYEQYF. The CDR3 DNA follows: TGTGCCAGCAGGAATAGCGGGAGGGCTTCCTACGAGCAGTACTTC.

The table lists this clone with a count of one. The rearrangement joins TRBV30 to TRBJ1-2, with D possibly TRBD1 on 6 matching bases. V was shortened by 3 bases and J by 6 bases, with 14 bases between the two germline ends. From germline, CDR1 is GTSNPN and CDR2 SVGIG (reference sequence). This CDR3 spans 13 amino acids. CDR3 in amino acids: CAWSARTVDGYTF. The CDR3 nucleotides are TGTGCCTGGAGCGCCCGGACAGTTGATGGCTACACCTTC. Looking up the rest from reference TRBV30 and TRBJ1-2 gives the full variable domain: SQTIHQWPATLVQPVGSPLSLECTVEGTSNPNLYWYRQAAGRGLQLLFYSVGIGQISSEVPQNLSASRPQDRQFILSSKKLLLSDSGFYLCAWSARTVDGYTFGSGTRLTVV.

By its share, this clone is hyperexpanded. The V and J genes are TRBV2 and TRBJ2-7; 8 nucleotides line up with TRBD2. The CDR3 covers 16 residues. Germline V CDR1 and CDR2: SNHLY, FYNNEI. V dropped 3 bases and J dropped 6; count of bases not matched to a gene: 13. Here the CDR3 DNA reads TGTGCCAGCAGTGATCTTTTTAGCGGGATTCTAGGCGAGCAGTACTTC. Its translation: CASSDLFSGILGEQYF.

This rearrangement joins TRBV4-2 to TRBJ2-4; the match to TRBD2 covers 14 bases. The CDR3 extends over 23 amino acids. Trimming removed 4 bases from V and 0 bases from J; junction bases left unmatched: 20. Germline CDR1 reads LGHNA; CDR2 reads YNFKEQ. CDR3: CASSPIPPGTSGSQRLAKNIQYF. The DNA of the CDR3 is TGTGCCAGCAGCCCGATCCCGCCCGGGACTAGCGGGAGCCAGCGGTTAGCCAAAAACATTCAGTACTTC.

The gene calls are TRBV9 and TRBJ2-1, with D unclear. V was trimmed by 2 bases and J by 0 bases, leaving 6 bases between them. Per germline, CDR1 SGDLS and CDR2 YYNGEE. The CDR3 sequence is 14 residues long. CDR3 sequence reads: CASSVGSSYNEQFF. Written as DNA, the CDR3 is TGTGCCAGCAGCGTGGGCAGCTCCTACAATGAGCAGTTCTTC.

The V call is TRBV29-1, the J call TRBJ2-7; D might be TRBD2 (6 bases). The CDR3 has 13 amino acids. CDR1 SQVTM and CDR2 ANQGSEA come from the germline V gene. V shed 6 bases and J shed 0 bases, with 12 bases lying between them. CDR3 region: CSVRDAVSYEQYF. CDR3 nucleotides: TGCAGCGTGCGGGACGCCGTCTCCTACGAGCAGTACTTC.

The gene calls are TRBV5-1 and TRBJ2-7; no definite D call. The CDR3 is made up of 16 amino acids. V was clipped by 4 bases and J by 0 bases, with 17 bases between them. Germline V gene data show CDR1 as SGHRS and CDR2 as YFSETQ. The CDR3 is CASSPRQASSSYEQYF. The CDR3 region has the DNA TGCGCCAGCAGCCCGCGCCAAGCTTCAAGCTCCTACGAGCAGTACTTC.

The J gene is TRBJ2-7, the V gene TRBV19; TRBD1 might be the D (7 bases). V shed 3 bases and J shed 2 bases, with 14 bases lying between them. The CDR3 consists of 15 residues. Germline values: CDR1 LNHDA, CDR2 SQIVND (reference sequence). CDR3 nucleotides: TGTGCCAGTAGTATGGTTGGAGGGGGCACCTACGAGCAGTACTTC. This sequence encodes CASSMVGGGTYEQYF.